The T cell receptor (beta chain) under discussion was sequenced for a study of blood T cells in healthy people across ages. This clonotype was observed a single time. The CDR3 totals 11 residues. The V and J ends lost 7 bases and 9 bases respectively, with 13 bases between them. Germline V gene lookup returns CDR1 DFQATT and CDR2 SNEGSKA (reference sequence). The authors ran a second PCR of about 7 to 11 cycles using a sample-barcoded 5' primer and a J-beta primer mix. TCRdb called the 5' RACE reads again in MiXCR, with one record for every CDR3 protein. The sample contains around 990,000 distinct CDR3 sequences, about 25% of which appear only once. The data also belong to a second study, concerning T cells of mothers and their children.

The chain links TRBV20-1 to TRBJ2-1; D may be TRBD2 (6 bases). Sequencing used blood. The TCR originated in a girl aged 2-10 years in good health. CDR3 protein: CSVLRETEQFF. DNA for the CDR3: TGCAGTGTTTTACGGGAGACTGAGCAGTTCTTC.